Each of the 31 T cell receptor beta chains below was sequenced from the same sample in a study of cytomegalovirus exposure and HLA in healthy donors. Primers for the PCR totalled 60 Vbeta and 13 Jbeta. The table came from immunoSEQ multiplex PCR; TCRdb's copy has only in-frame clones and leaves some out. Of roughly 190,000 clones in the sample, 81% were seen once. The sequenced sample was PBMCs. These receptors all come from a man in his fifties in good health and CMV-seronegative.

V gene TRBV9 combines with J gene TRBJ1-1; 7 bases are shared with TRBD1. This CDR3 region has 16 residues. The V and J ends lost 0 bases and 1 base, in that order; junction bases with no gene match: 6. Per the germline V gene, CDR1 is SGDLS and CDR2 is YYNGEE. CDR3 loop: CASSVDPDRRNTEAFF. The CDR3 DNA follows: TGTGCCAGCAGCGTAGACCCGGACAGGAGGAACACTGAAGCTTTCTTT.

The V call is TRBV7-8, the J call TRBJ2-1; 14 bases align to TRBD2. Germline assignment: CDR1 SGHVS and CDR2 FQNEAQ. This CDR3 contains 19 residues. V gave up 0 bases and J gave up 8 bases; unmatched junction bases: 12. The CDR3 sequence is CASSLAPRLAGGVGDEQFF. CDR3 nucleotides: TGTGCCAGCAGCTTAGCGCCTAGACTAGCGGGGGGGGTAGGGGATGAGCAGTTCTTC.

This clone was seen a few times. The rearrangement joins TRBV27 to TRBJ1-2; a possible D gene is TRBD1 (5 bases). Germline loops: CDR1 MNHEY, CDR2 SMNVEV (reference sequence). V lost 4 bases and J 4 bases, leaving 13 bases between the germline ends. The CDR3 is made up of 14 amino acids. As DNA, the CDR3 is TGTGCCAGCAGTTCGGCGGGACTCCGCTATGGCTACACCTTC. Translation gives CASSSAGLRYGYTF.

The rearrangement uses TRBV9 and TRBJ2-3; 8 nucleotides match TRBD1. The V segment lost 3 bases and the J segment 2 bases; nucleotides outside the gene matches: 8. CDR1 and CDR2 from the germline V gene are SGDLS and YYNGEE. The CDR3 length is 16 residues. The CDR3 protein is CASSAQGAAVTDTQYF. The CDR3 DNA follows: TGTGCCAGCAGCGCCCAGGGGGCGGCTGTCACAGATACGCAGTATTTT.

The chain has TRBV30 and TRBJ2-7, with 9 bases aligning to TRBD1. V was pared by 4 bases and J by 0 bases, with 4 bases of the junction left unmatched. This CDR3 comprises 14 residues. Germline CDR1 and CDR2: GTSNPN and SVGIG (reference sequence). Written as DNA, the CDR3 is TGTGCCTGGACCGCGACAGGGGGCTCCTACGAGCAGTACTTC. It yields the protein CAWTATGGSYEQYF.

The gene calls are TRBV4-1 and TRBJ2-3; 8 positions match TRBD1. This CDR3 comprises 18 residues. J was trimmed by 1 base and V by 0 bases; bases with no gene match: 9. In germline, CDR1 is MGHRA, CDR2 YSYEKL. The chain's CDR3 is CASSQDTGKDRGTDTQYF. Written as DNA, the CDR3 is TGCGCCAGCAGCCAAGATACGGGTAAGGACAGGGGCACAGATACGCAGTATTTT.

The chain joins TRBV7-2 to TRBJ2-5; D remains unclear. V was shortened by 5 bases and J by 4 bases, with 5 bases between the two germline ends. The CDR3 has 11 residues. Germline V gene lookup returns CDR1 SGHTA and CDR2 FQGNSA. In DNA, the CDR3 is TGTGCCAGCAGCATGAGAGAGACCCAGTACTTC. It codes for CASSMRETQYF. The entire variable domain, with the rest obtained from reference TRBV7-2 and TRBJ2-5, is as follows: GAGVSQSPSNKVTEKGKDVELRCDPISGHTALYWYRQSLGQGLEFLIYFQGNSAPDKSGLPSDRFSAERTGGSVSTLTIQRTQQEDSAVYLCASSMRETQYFGPGTRLLVL.

The table lists this clone with a few counts. This sequence joins TRBV10-2 and TRBJ1-5; D gene ambiguous. V was cut by 2 bases and J by 5 bases, with 7 bases left in between. There are 13 residues in the CDR3. Per the germline V gene, CDR1 is WSHSY and CDR2 is SAAADI. The CDR3: CASSETDYQPQHF. In DNA, the CDR3 is TGCGCCAGCAGTGAGACGGACTATCAGCCCCAGCATTTT.

In DNA form, the CDR3 reads TGTGCCACCAGCAGAGATTTACCAGGGATGAACACTGAAGCTTTCTTT. Amino acids: CATSRDLPGMNTEAFF. The chain recombines TRBV15 with TRBJ1-1; tentatively, D is TRBD1 (5 bases). V lost 0 bases to trimming and J lost 0 bases, with 11 bases between them. The CDR3 totals 16 residues. Germline V lookup: CDR1 LNHNV, CDR2 YYDKDF (reference sequence).

Details on this clone: At one end the junction does not follow the germline gene, possibly because of a read error. The rearrangement joins TRBV7-9 to TRBJ1-1; no clear D gene. This CDR3 has 15 residues. Germline CDR1 reads SEHNR; CDR2 reads FQNEAQ (reference sequence). Here the CDR3 reads CSSSPDTVPRTEAFF. The CDR3 nucleotides are TGTTCCAGCAGCCCCGATACAGTTCCCCGGACTGAAGCTTTCTTT.

This chain joins TRBV4-1 and TRBJ1-2; TRBD1 might be the D (5 bases). The CDR3 covers 14 residues. Between the trimmed V and J ends, which lost 1 base and 4 bases, there was a span of 10 bases. Germline CDR1 MGHRA, CDR2 YSYEKL. The CDR3 DNA is TGCGCCAGCAGCCAAGTAGACAGCACCTATGGCTACACCTTC. Translating it yields CASSQVDSTYGYTF.

V gene TRBV6-9 combines with J gene TRBJ2-5; 10 bases agree with TRBD1. Trimming removed 2 bases from V and 3 bases from J; junction bases left unmatched: 6. The CDR3 has 16 amino acids. Germline V gene lookup returns CDR1 MNHGY and CDR2 SVAAGI. The CDR3 DNA sequence: TGTGCCAGCAGTTATGCACCGGGACAGGGGAAAGAGACCCAGTACTTC. Translated: CASSYAPGQGKETQYF.

This clone was observed a few times. The rearrangement joins TRBV10-3 to TRBJ1-1; weak D call: TRBD1 (6 bases). The length of the CDR3 is 14 residues. Germline V gives CDR1 ENHRY, CDR2 SYGVKD. V lost 4 bases and J lost 1, with 10 bases in between. For the CDR3, the DNA is TGTGCCATCAGTGGTATGGGGGCGAACACTGAAGCTTTCTTT. Translated: CAISGMGANTEAFF.

The chain has TRBV30 and TRBJ1-3; D perhaps matches TRBD1 (5 bases). This CDR3 has 14 residues. Germline V gene sequence: CDR1 GTSNPN, CDR2 SVGIG (reference sequence). With 3 bases removed from V and 8 bases from J, the gap between germline ends came to 17 bases. CDR3 bases: TGTGCCTGGAGCACCCCTGGGAGGGGTGACACCATATATTTT. Protein sequence: CAWSTPGRGDTIYF. Based on the CDR3 plus reference TRBV30 and TRBJ1-3, the full variable domain is SQTIHQWPATLVQPVGSPLSLECTVEGTSNPNLYWYRQAAGRGLQLLFYSVGIGQISSEVPQNLSASRPQDRQFILSSKKLLLSDSGFYLCAWSTPGRGDTIYFGEGSWLTVV.

The chain is built from TRBV18 and TRBJ1-1; weak D call: TRBD1 (6 bases). Germline CDR1 is KGHSH and CDR2 is LQKENI. The CDR3 contains 17 residues. V was cut by 2 bases and J by 1 base, with 17 bases left in between. Here the CDR3 reads CASSPLGQPGGNTEAFF. The CDR3 bases are TGTGCCAGCTCACCATTGGGACAACCGGGGGGGAACACTGAAGCTTTCTTT.

J is TRBJ1-6 and V is TRBV6-5, with a tentative D call TRBD1 (5 bases). V was clipped by 7 bases and J by 8 bases, with 12 bases between them. This CDR3 has 13 residues. Germline CDR1 reads MNHEY; CDR2 reads SVGAGI. The CDR3 region has the DNA TGTGCCAGCAAACGACAGTTGGATTCACCCCTCCACTTT. It codes for CASKRQLDSPLHF.

This clone was seen a handful of times. The rearrangement uses TRBV7-9 and TRBJ2-4; perhaps TRBD1 as D (6 bases). The germline V gene encodes CDR1 SEHNR and CDR2 FQNEAQ (reference sequence). The V gene lost 2 bases and the J gene lost 2 bases, with 13 bases spanning the gap. The CDR3 contains 16 residues. CDR3 region: CASSLSGAPTKNIQYF. In nucleotides, the CDR3 is TGTGCCAGCAGCTTATCAGGGGCCCCGACCAAAAACATTCAGTACTTC.

This sequence joins TRBV5-8 and TRBJ1-4; the D gene is possibly TRBD1 (5 bases). With 1 base removed from V and 8 bases from J, the gap between germline ends came to 12 bases. The CDR3 has 14 amino acids. CDR1 is SGHTS and CDR2 is YDEGEE in the germline V gene. CDR3 loop: CASSLWAGNEKLFF. CDR3 in DNA: TGTGCCAGCAGCTTGTGGGCAGGGAACGAAAAACTGTTTTTT.

V and J are TRBV6-5 and TRBJ1-3, with D unresolved. Trimming pared 8 bases from V and 3 bases from J, leaving 14 bases between. Per germline, CDR1 MNHEY and CDR2 SVGAGI. The CDR3 is 14 amino acids. In DNA, the CDR3 is TGTGCCAGCTGTAGGGCTGGGAGTGGAAACACCATATATTTT. Amino acid sequence: CASCRAGSGNTIYF.

The table lists this clone with a few counts. V is TRBV9 and J is TRBJ1-6, with TRBD1 matching over 7 bases. CDR3 length: 14 residues. Germline values: CDR1 SGDLS, CDR2 YYNGEE. Trimming at V came to 4 bases and at J to 10 bases, leaving 8 bases not matched to a gene. The CDR3 here is CASSPDRDGSPLHF. The CDR3 region has the DNA TGTGCCAGCAGCCCAGACAGGGATGGCTCACCCCTCCACTTT.

This clone has a handful of counts. CDR3 residues: CASSQLPIPAFF. In nucleotides, the CDR3 is TGTGCCAGCAGCCAACTTCCTATACCGGCTTTCTTT. The rearrangement uses TRBV7-9 and TRBJ1-1; D ambiguous. The V and J ends lost 5 bases and 11 bases respectively, with 15 bases between them. CDR3 length: 12 amino acids. Germline-derived CDR1 and CDR2 are SEHNR and FQNEAQ (reference sequence).

V gene TRBV25-1 combines with J gene TRBJ1-4; TRBD1 matches at 10 bases. J gave up 6 bases and V 1 base, and 5 bases lay outside the gene matches. The CDR3 runs 16 residues. In germline, CDR1 is MGHDK, CDR2 SYGVNS. The CDR3 spells CASSEFVGTGDEKLFF. CDR3 nucleotides: TGTGCCAGCAGTGAATTTGTCGGGACAGGGGATGAAAAACTGTTTTTT.

The chain couples TRBV9 to TRBJ2-5; TRBD2 matches at 12 bases. Germline V lookup: CDR1 SGDLS, CDR2 YYNGEE. J lost 6 bases, V lost 2 bases, and 8 bases had no gene match. CDR3 length: 16 residues. In DNA form, the CDR3 reads TGTGCCAGCAGCGTTTCGACTAGCGGGGGAGCAAAGACCCAGTACTTC. It translates to CASSVSTSGGAKTQYF.

The chain has TRBV30 and TRBJ2-3, with 7 nucleotides matching TRBD2. The V gene's germline CDR1 is GTSNPN and CDR2 SVGIG (reference sequence). Unmatched junction bases numbered 5, after V lost 1 base and J lost 4 bases. This CDR3 is 14 amino acids long. The CDR3 bases are TGTGCCTGGAGTGGGCGAGGACTAGCAGATACGCAGTATTTT. Translation: CAWSGRGLADTQYF.

The genes are TRBV10-3 and TRBJ1-1; 7 bases line up with TRBD1. Germline V gene lookup returns CDR1 ENHRY and CDR2 SYGVKD. After removal of 7 bases from V and 6 bases from J, the junction contained 2 bases not matched to a gene. The CDR3 contains 11 residues. Here the CDR3 reads CAIKGTAEAFF. The CDR3 region has the DNA TGTGCCATCAAAGGGACAGCTGAAGCTTTCTTT.

This chain joins TRBV27 and TRBJ1-4; perhaps TRBD1 as D (5 bases). The CDR3 runs 13 residues. Germline values: CDR1 MNHEY, CDR2 SMNVEV (reference sequence). Trimming took off 6 bases at V and 3 bases at J, with 8 bases between the two ends. The CDR3 DNA is TGTGCCAGCAGAAGGGGCTCTAATGAAAAACTGTTTTTT. Its protein product is CASRRGSNEKLFF.

This clone was counted a few times. Distinct nucleotide sequences in the sample also encode this CDR3. The rearrangement links TRBV7-2 to TRBJ1-5; 8 nucleotides line up with TRBD1. Germline V gene lookup returns CDR1 SGHTA and CDR2 FQGNSA. J gave up 4 bases and V 4 bases, and 3 bases lay outside the gene matches. CDR3 length: 14 residues. The CDR3 DNA reads as TGTGCCAGCAGCTCCGGGACAGGAAATCAGCCCCAGCATTTT. Protein: CASSSGTGNQPQHF.

The chain recombines TRBV21-1 with TRBJ2-3; the listed D gene, TRBD1, was not tested against the DNA. TRBV21-1 is a documented pseudogene. The CDR3 contains 16 residues. The CDR3 spells CASSTTGTASTDTQYF. CDR3 DNA sequence: TGTGCCAGCAGCACGACCGGGACAGCTAGCACAGATACGCAGTATTTT.

This chain uses TRBV6-5 with TRBJ2-7; a weak D match, TRBD2 (6 bases). CDR3 length: 13 amino acids. V was trimmed by 4 bases and J by 5 bases, leaving 12 bases between them. Germline V gene data show CDR1 as MNHEY and CDR2 as SVGAGI. CDR3 in amino acids: CASSSVGGNEQYF. The CDR3 DNA sequence: TGTGCCAGCAGTTCAGTGGGGGGTAACGAGCAGTACTTC.

V and J are TRBV18 and TRBJ1-5; D unclear. V lost 3 bases and J 7 bases, leaving 19 bases between the germline ends. This CDR3 is built from 16 residues. Germline V gene lookup returns CDR1 KGHSH and CDR2 LQKENI. For the CDR3, the DNA is TGTGCCAGCTCACCCCCAGACGGGGAGCAAGGGCAGCCCCAGCATTTT. Translating it yields CASSPPDGEQGQPQHF.

J is TRBJ2-7 and V is TRBV27, with D unclear. The CDR3 is made up of 13 amino acids. Trimming stripped 2 bases from V and 3 bases from J, with 8 bases between. Looked up from germline, CDR1 is MNHEY and CDR2 is SMNVEV (reference sequence). The CDR3 region has the DNA TGTGCCAGCAGTTTAACTGCATTCTACGAGCAGTACTTC. Its translation is CASSLTAFYEQYF.